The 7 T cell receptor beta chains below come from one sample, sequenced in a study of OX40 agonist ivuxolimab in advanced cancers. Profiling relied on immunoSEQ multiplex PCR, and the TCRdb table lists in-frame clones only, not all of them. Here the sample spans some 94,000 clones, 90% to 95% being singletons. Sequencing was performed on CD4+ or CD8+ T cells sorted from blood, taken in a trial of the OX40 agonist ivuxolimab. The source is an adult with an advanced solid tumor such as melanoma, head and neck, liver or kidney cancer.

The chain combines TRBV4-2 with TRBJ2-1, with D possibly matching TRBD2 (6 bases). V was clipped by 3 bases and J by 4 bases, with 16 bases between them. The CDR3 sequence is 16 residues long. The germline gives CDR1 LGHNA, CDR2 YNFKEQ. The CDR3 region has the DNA TGTGCCAGCAGCCAGCTTGGTAGCGGAGAGTACAATGAGCAGTTCTTC. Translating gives CASSQLGSGEYNEQFF.

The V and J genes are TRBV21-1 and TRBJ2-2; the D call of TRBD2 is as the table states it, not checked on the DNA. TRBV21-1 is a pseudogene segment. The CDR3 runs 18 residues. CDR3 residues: CASSKASGRARDTGELFF. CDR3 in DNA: TGTGCCAGCAGCAAAGCTAGCGGGAGGGCCAGGGACACCGGGGAGCTGTTTTTT.

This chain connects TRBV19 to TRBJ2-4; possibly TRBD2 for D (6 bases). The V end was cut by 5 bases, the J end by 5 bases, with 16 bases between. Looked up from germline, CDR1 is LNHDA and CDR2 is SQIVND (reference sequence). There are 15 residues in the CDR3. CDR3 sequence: CASSSPRGKQNIQYF. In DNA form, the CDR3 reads TGTGCCAGTAGTTCTCCCCGGGGGAAGCAAAACATTCAGTACTTC. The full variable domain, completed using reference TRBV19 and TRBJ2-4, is DGGITQSPKYLFRKEGQNVTLSCEQNLNHDAMYWYRQDPGQGLRLIYYSQIVNDFQKGDIAEGYSVSREKKESFPLTVTSAQKNPTAFYLCASSSPRGKQNIQYFGAGTRLSVL.

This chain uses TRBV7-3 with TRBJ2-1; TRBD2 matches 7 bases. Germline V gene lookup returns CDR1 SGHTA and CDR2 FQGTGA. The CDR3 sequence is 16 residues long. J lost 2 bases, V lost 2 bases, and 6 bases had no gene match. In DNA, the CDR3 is TGTGCCAGCAGCTTAGGAGCGGGATTCCCCTACAATGAGCAGTTCTTC. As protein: CASSLGAGFPYNEQFF.

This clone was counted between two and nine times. CDR3: CASSLSTSGEKLFF. The CDR3 nucleotides are TGTGCCAGCAGCTTGTCTACCTCCGGTGAAAAACTGTTTTTT. The chain joins TRBV11-3 to TRBJ1-4; D unclear. Per the germline V gene, CDR1 is SGHNT and CDR2 is YENEEA. The CDR3 sequence is 14 residues long. The V end was cut by 3 bases, the J end by 7 bases, with 12 bases between.

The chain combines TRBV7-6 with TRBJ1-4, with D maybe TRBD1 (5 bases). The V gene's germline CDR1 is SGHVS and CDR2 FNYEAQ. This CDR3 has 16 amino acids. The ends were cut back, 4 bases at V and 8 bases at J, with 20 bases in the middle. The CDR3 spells CASSSRYRNLREKLFF. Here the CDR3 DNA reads TGTGCCAGCAGCTCTCGATACAGGAACCTCCGGGAAAAACTGTTTTTT.

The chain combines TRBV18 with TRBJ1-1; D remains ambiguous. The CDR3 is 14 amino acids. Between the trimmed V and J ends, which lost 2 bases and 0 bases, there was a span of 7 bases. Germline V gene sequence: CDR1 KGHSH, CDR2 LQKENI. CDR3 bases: TGTGCCAGCTCACCAAAGAGCCTGAACACTGAAGCTTTCTTT. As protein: CASSPKSLNTEAFF.